This T cell receptor beta chain was retrieved from a study of T cells in women clearing cervical HPV infection. Study-level points and caveats: Each sample's T-cell count was unknown, possibly confounding richness. Repertoire richness, not evenness, was significantly elevated in CIN3+ cases versus controls.

Note on this clone: Its antigen is unidentified.

Method: immunoSEQ multiplex PCR; TCRdb's copy keeps in-frame clones and lacks some. Its table lists around 15,000 clones. Sequencing was performed on blood buffy coat. This clonotype was obtained from a woman between 18 and 75 years old with a cervical HPV16 infection that either progressed to CIN3+ or cleared (not recorded which).

Incomplete CDR3 DNA: TGTGCCAGTAGAGGAGGACAGGGGAATGAAAAA. It is translated as CASRGGQGNEK. The full CDR3 protein is CASRGGQGNEKLFF. The chain combines TRBV19 with TRBJ1-4; TRBD1 matches at 9 bases. With the read ending 3 residues before the CDR3 end, the germline J gene is used to fill in that end. Germline V gene lookup returns CDR1 LNHDA and CDR2 SQIVND (reference sequence). V gave up 6 bases and J gave up 5 bases; unmatched junction bases: 4. The CDR3 sequence is 14 residues long.